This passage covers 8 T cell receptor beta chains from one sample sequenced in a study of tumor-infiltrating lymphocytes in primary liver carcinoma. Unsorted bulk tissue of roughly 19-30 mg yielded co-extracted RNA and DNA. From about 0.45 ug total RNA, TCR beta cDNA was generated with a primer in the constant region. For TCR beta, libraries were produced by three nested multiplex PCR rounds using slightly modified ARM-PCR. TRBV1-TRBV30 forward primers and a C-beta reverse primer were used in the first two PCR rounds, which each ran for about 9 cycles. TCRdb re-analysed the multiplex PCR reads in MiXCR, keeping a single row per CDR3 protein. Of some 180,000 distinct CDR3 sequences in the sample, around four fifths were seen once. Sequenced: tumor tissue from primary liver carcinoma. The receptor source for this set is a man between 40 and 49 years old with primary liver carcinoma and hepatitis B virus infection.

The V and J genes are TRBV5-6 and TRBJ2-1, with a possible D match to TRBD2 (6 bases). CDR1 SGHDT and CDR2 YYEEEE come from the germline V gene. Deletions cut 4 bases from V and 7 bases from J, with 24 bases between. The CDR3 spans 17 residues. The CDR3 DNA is TGTGCCAGCAGCCTAGCCGGGGCTGCGGGGATCAGAAATGAGCAGTTCTTC. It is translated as CASSLAGAAGIRNEQFF.

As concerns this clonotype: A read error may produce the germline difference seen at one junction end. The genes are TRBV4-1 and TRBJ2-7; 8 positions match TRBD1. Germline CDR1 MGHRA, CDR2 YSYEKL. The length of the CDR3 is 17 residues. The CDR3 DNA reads TGCGCCAGCAGCCGAGGGGGACGACAGGGGCTCTCCCACGAGCAATACTTC. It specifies CASSRGGRQGLSHEQYF.

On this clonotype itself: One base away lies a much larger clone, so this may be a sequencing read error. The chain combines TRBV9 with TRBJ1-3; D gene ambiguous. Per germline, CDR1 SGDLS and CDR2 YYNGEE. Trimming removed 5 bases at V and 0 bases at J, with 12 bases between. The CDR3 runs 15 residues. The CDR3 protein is CASSAGCISGNTIYF. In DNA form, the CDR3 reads TGTGCCAGCAGTGCCGGTTGCATCTCTGGAAACACCATATATTTT.

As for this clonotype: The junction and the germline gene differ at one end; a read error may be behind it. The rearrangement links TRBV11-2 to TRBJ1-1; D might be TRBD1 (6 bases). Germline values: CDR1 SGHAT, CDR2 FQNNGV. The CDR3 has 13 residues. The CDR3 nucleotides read TGTGCTAGCAGCATAGCTACAGGGACAGAAGCTTTCTTT. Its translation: CASSIATGTEAFF. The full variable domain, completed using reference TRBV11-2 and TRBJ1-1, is EAGVAQSPRYKIIEKRQSVAFWCNPISGHATLYWYQQILGQGPKLLIQFQNNGVVDDSQLPKDRFSAERLKGVDSTLKIQPAKLEDSAVYLCASSIATGTEAFFGQGTRLTVV.

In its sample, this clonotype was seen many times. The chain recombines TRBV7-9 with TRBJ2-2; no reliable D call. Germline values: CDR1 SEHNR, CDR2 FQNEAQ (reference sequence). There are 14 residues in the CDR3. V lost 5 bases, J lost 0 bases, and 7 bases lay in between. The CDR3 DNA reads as TGTGCCAGCAGCCCTGGACCGAACACCGGGGAGCTGTTTTTT. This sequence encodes CASSPGPNTGELFF.

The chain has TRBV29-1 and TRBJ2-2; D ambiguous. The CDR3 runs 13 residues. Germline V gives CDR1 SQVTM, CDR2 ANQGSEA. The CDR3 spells CSVTQKPTGELFF. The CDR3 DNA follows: TGCAGTGTTACACAAAAACCGACCGGGGAGCTGTTTTTT.

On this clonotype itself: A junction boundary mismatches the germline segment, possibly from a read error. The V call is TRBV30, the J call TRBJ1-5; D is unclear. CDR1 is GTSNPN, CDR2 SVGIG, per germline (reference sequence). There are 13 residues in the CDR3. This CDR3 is CAWSPGGNQSQHF. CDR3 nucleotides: TGTGCCTGGAGCCCTGGAGGCAATCAGTCCCAGCATTTT. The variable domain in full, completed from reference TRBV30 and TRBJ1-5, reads SQTIHQWPATLVQPVGSPLSLECTVEGTSNPNLYWYRQAAGRGLQLLFYSVGIGQISSEVPQNLSASRPQDRQFILSSKKLLLSDSGFYLCAWSPGGNQSQHFGDGTRLSIL.

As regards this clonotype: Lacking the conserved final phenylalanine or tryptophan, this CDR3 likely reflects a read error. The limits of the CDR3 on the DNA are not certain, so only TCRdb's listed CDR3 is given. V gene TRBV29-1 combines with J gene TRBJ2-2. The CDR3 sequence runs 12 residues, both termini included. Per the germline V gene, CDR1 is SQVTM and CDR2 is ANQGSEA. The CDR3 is CSVAPNTGELVS.